The text below deals with one T cell receptor beta chain. The target antigen is unknown. The data were taken from a study of T-cell memory formation after mild COVID-19. Study-wide findings and caveats: CD8+ contracting clones occupied EMRA, while CD4+ ones occupied mainly CM and EM.

V lost 8 bases and J lost 2, with 14 bases in between. Germline assignment: CDR1 MDHEN and CDR2 SYDVKM. The CDR3 covers 14 residues. Each CDR3 protein is one row after TCRdb ran MiXCR on the 5' RACE reads. Of around 450,000 distinct CDR3 sequences listed, around 20% are singletons. The TCR sequence derives from an adult woman who had mild COVID-19 (a few samples of this study predate the infection). Cell type and time point are not known. Sequenced input: PBMCs or a T cell subset sorted from them (not recorded which). The V and J genes are TRBV28 and TRBJ2-3; D is uncertain. The CDR3 region has the DNA TGTGCCAGCGGATCTCCCGGAAACACAGATACGCAGTATTTT. Amino acid sequence: CASGSPGNTDTQYF.